This TCR beta chain was sequenced in a study of blood T cell repertoires in COVID-19. For the study at large: The samples span acute and convalescent COVID-19 from the United States, Italy and Spain. Sample material is recorded as cDNA or gDNA derived from T cells, B-cell-depleted T cells, or PBMCs.

As handled by the study authors: Nucleated cell number was recorded as an estimate derived from reference gene primer amplification. Data came from immunoSEQ multiplex PCR; TCRdb stores just in-frame clones and leaves some out. The DNA was the basis for D and trimming; V, J and clone size are from that table. Here the sample spans under 80,000 clones, roughly four fifths being singletons. J was trimmed by 7 bases and V by 2 bases; bases with no gene match: 18. The CDR3 has 19 residues. The germline CDR1 and CDR2 sequences are MNHEY and SVGEGT. The source of this sequence is a man older than 75 with acute or convalescent COVID-19. The V gene is TRBV6-2 or TRBV6-3, the J gene TRBJ2-1; 9 nucleotides line up with TRBD2. Sequencing input: peripheral blood. CDR3 coding DNA: TGTGCCAGCAGTTACCCCCTTCTTTGGGGCGGGAGGGTTGTTAATGAGCAGTTCTTC. Its translation: CASSYPLLWGGRVVNEQFF.